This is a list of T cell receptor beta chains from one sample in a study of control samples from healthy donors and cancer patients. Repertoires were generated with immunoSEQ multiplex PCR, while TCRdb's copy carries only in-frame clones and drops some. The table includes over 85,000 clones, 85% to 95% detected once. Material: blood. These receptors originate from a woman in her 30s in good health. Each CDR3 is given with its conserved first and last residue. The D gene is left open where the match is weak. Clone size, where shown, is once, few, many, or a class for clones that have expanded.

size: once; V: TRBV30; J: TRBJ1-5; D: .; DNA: TGTGCCTGGAGTGTGTTGGGCTTTGATCAGCCCCAGCATTTT; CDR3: CAWSVLGFDQPQHF
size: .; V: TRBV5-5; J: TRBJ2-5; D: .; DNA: TGTGCCAGCAGCCCAGTATTGGCCCAAGAGACCCAGTACTTC; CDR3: CASSPVLAQETQYF
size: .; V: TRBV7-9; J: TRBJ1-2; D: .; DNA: TGTGCCAGCAGCTTAGTCGCCTCACTATCTGGCTACACCTTC; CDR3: CASSLVASLSGYTF
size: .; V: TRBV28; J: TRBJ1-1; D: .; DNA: TGTGCCAGCAGTTTATATCCAGGCGTGGTAGCTTTCTTT; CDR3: CASSLYPGVVAFF
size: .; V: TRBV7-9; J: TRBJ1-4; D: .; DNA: TGTGCCAGCAGTCTCAGGGTGGCTAATGAAAAACTGTTTTTT; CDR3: CASSLRVANEKLFF
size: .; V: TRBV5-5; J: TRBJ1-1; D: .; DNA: TGTGCCAGCAGGCAGAGTCTGACAGGCCGGGCTTTCTTT; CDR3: CASRQSLTGRAFF
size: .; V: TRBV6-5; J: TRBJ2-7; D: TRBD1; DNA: TGTGCCAGCCGTAGGGGGCAATCCTACGAGCAGTACTTC; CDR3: CASRRGQSYEQYF
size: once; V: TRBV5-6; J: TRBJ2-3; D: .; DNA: TGTGCCAGCAGCCTCACAGATACGCAGTATTTT; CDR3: CASSLTDTQYF
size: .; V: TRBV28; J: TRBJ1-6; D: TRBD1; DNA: TGTGCCAGCAGTTCGACCGGGACAGGCAATTCACCCCTCCACTTT; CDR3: CASSSTGTGNSPLHF
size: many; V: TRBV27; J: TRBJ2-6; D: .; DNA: TGTGCCAGCAGTTACGATAACTCTGGGGCCAACGTCCTGACTTTC; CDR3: CASSYDNSGANVLTF
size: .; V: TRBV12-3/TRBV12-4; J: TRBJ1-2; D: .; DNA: TGTGCCAGCAGTTTAGGACCGCCTATGGGCTACACCTTC; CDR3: CASSLGPPMGYTF
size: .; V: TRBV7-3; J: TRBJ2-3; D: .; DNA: TGTGCCAGCAGCTTGGGGCAGGGGTACGTAGATACGCAGTATTTT; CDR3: CASSLGQGYVDTQYF
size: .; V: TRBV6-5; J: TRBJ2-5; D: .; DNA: TGTGCCAGCAGCAAAGACGGGGCCCAAGAGACCCAGTACTTC; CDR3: CASSKDGAQETQYF
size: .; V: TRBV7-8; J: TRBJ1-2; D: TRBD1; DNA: TGTGCCAGCAGCTGGCGGACAGGTTATGGCTACACCTTC; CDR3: CASSWRTGYGYTF
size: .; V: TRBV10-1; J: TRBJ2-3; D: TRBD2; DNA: TGCGCCACTAGCGGGAGTGTTGCAGATACGCAGTATTTT; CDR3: CATSGSVADTQYF
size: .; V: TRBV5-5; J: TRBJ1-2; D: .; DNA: TGTGCCAGCAGCGCACAGGGTGACTATGGCTACACCTTC; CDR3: CASSAQGDYGYTF
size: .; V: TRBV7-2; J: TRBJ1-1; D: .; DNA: TGTGCCAGCAGCTTGGGGAGGGGGTTCGCTGAAGCTTTCTTT; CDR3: CASSLGRGFAEAFF
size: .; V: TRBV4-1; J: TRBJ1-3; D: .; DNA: TGCGCCAGCAGCCAAGAGCCCGGATTTGGAAACACCATATATTTT; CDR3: CASSQEPGFGNTIYF
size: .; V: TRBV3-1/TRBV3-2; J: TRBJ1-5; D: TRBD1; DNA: TGTGCCAGCAGCCAAGGGACAGGGCAGGGTCAGCCCCAGCATTTT; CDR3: CASSQGTGQGQPQHF
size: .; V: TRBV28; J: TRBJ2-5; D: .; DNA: TGTGCCAGCACAGGGGCTGGAGAGACCCAGTACTTC; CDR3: CASTGAGETQYF
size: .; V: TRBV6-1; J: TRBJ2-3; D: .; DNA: TGTGCCAGCAGTGAACCCGAAGGGGGTCCAGATACGCAGTATTTT; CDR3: CASSEPEGGPDTQYF
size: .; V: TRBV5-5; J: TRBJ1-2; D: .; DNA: TGTGCCAGCAGCCAGCAAGTTAACTATGGCTACACCTTC; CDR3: CASSQQVNYGYTF
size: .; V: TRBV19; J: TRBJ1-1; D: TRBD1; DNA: TGTGCCAGTAGTACGGACAGGGGGGACACTGAAGCTTTCTTT; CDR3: CASSTDRGDTEAFF
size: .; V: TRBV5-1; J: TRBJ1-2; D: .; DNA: TGCGCCAGCAGCTGGGGACAACCGAACTATGGCTACACCTTC; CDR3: CASSWGQPNYGYTF
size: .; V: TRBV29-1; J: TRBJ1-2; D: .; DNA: TGCAGCGTTCCGGACAGCGATTCTAACTATGGCTACACCTTC; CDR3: CSVPDSDSNYGYTF
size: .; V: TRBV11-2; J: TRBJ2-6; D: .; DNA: TGTGCCAGCAGTTCTAGACAGGCAATCTCTGGGGCCAACGTCCTGACTTTC; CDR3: CASSSRQAISGANVLTF
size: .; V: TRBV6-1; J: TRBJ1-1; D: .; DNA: TGTGCCAGCAGTGAAGCGGGGGGCGGGAGCACTGAAGCTTTCTTT; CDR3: CASSEAGGGSTEAFF
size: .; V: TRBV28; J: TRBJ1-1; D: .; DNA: TGTGCCAGCAGTTTATTTAGGACCTTAATACAAAGCCCCGAAGCTTTCTTT; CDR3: CASSLFRTLIQSPEAFF
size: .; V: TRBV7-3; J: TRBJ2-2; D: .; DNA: TGTGCCAGCAGCCCCAATAAACGGACAGCTAACACCGGGGAGCTGTTTTTT; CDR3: CASSPNKRTANTGELFF
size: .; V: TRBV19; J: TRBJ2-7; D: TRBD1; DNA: TGTGCCAGCGCCGGGACAGGGGCCTCCTACGAGCAGTACTTC; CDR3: CASAGTGASYEQYF
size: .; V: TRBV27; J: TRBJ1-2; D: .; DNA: TGTGCCAGCAGTTTCCGCAGGGGCTATGGCTACACCTTC; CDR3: CASSFRRGYGYTF